The rows below give T cell receptor beta chains drawn from one sample of a study of OX40 agonist ivuxolimab in advanced cancers. Profiled with immunoSEQ multiplex PCR; TCRdb holds only in-frame clones, not every one. In the table there are more than 60,000 clones, 80% to 85% of which are singletons. The source was CD4+ or CD8+ T cells sorted from blood, collected in a trial of the OX40 agonist ivuxolimab. Receptor source: an adult with an advanced solid tumor such as melanoma, head and neck, liver or kidney cancer. Each CDR3 is given with its conserved first and last residue. The D gene is left open where the match is weak.

J: TRBJ1-1; D: NA; V: TRBV5-1; CDR3: CASSLAYLNTEAFF
J: TRBJ1-2; D: NA; V: TRBV19; CDR3: CASSMRFFGGLRSYTF
J: TRBJ1-5; D: NA; V: TRBV6-1; CDR3: CASTPGGLNQPQHF
J: TRBJ1-1; D: NA; V: TRBV6-6; CDR3: CASRTELNTEAFF
J: TRBJ2-3; D: TRBD2; V: TRBV19; CDR3: CASRQGLAGADTQYF
J: TRBJ1-1; D: NA; V: TRBV5-4; CDR3: CASSLGQGGNTEAFF
J: TRBJ2-5; D: TRBD2; V: TRBV4-3; CDR3: CASSQGTSGRREGETQYF
J: TRBJ1-3; D: TRBD1; V: TRBV28; CDR3: CASKGQVDSGNTIYF
J: TRBJ2-1; D: NA; V: TRBV14; CDR3: CASSQAGGNQFF
J: TRBJ1-5; D: TRBD1; V: TRBV7-2; CDR3: CASSPHAGQGKHF
J: TRBJ2-4; D: NA; V: TRBV28; CDR3: CASSLLLNIQYF
J: TRBJ2-6; D: TRBD1; V: TRBV4-1; CDR3: CASSRRQGAGDGANVLTF
J: TRBJ2-7; D: NA; V: TRBV28; CDR3: CASLSGLNEQYF
J: TRBJ2-4; D: TRBD1; V: TRBV6-1; CDR3: CAVYGTGFSKNIQYF
J: TRBJ1-1; D: NA; V: TRBV19; CDR3: CASSLTGPLDTEAFF
J: TRBJ2-7; D: TRBD1; V: TRBV5-4; CDR3: CASSFNRGSEQYF
J: TRBJ2-5; D: TRBD1; V: TRBV29-1; CDR3: CSVRDRGVETQYF
J: TRBJ2-7; D: TRBD2; V: TRBV11-2; CDR3: CASSLTAGTSGYEQYF
J: TRBJ1-4; D: NA; V: TRBV7-2; CDR3: CASSSTGSANEKLFF
J: TRBJ1-1; D: NA; V: TRBV4-2; CDR3: CASSPKQEGNTEAFF
J: TRBJ2-3; D: NA; V: TRBV5-1; CDR3: CASSLSRAGTDTQYF
J: TRBJ2-3; D: NA; V: TRBV2; CDR3: CAGRARVRDTQYF
J: TRBJ2-2; D: TRBD2; V: TRBV25-1; CDR3: CASRGLAGMAGELFF
J: TRBJ1-2; D: NA; V: TRBV6-5; CDR3: CASSYGPRGYTF
J: TRBJ2-6; D: NA; V: TRBV4-2; CDR3: CASSQDFRLHSGANVLTF
J: TRBJ2-5; D: NA; V: TRBV11-2; CDR3: CASSLVWGAPTGETQYF